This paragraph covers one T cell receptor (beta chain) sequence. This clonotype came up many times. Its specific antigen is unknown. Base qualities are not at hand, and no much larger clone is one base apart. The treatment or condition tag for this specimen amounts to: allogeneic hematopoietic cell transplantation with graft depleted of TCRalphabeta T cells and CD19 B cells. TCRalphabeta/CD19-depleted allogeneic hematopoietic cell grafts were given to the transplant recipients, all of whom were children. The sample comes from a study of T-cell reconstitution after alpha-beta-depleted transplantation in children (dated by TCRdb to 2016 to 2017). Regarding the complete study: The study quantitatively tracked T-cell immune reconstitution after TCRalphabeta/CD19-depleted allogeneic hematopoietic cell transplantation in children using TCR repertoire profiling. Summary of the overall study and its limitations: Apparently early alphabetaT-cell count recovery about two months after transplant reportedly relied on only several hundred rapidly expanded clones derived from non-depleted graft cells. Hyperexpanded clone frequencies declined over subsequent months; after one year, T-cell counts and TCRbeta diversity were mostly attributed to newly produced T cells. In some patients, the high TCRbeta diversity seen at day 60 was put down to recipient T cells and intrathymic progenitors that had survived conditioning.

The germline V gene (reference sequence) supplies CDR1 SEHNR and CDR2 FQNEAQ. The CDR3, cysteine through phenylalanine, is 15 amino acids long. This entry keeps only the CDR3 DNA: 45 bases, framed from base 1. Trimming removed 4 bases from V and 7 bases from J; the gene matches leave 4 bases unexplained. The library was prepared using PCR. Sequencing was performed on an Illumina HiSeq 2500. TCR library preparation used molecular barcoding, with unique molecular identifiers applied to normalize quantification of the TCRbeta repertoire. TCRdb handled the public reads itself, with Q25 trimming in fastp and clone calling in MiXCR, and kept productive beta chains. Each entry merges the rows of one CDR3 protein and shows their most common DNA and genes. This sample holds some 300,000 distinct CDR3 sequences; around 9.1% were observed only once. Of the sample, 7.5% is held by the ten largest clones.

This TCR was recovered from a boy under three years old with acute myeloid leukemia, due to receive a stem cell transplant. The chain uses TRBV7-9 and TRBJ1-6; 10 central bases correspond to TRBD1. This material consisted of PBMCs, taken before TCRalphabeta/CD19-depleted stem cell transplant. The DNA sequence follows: TGTGCCAGCAGCTGGGACAGGGGAGGCAATTCACCCCTCCACTTT. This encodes CASSWDRGGNSPLHF.